This entry lists 26 T cell receptor beta chains sequenced from one sample in a study of blood T cell repertoires in COVID-19 (dated by TCRdb to 2018 to 2021). Preparation of the library involved the immunoSEQ multiplex PCR assay. The source is immuneACCESS, and TCRdb retained only in-frame sequences with V and J called. Part of the clones is not carried over; for the studies checked, unresolved V genes explain less than half of this, and the remainder is unexplained. This sample is represented by fewer than 85,000 clones; around nine tenths of them were singletons. The ten largest clonotypes hold about 5.2% of the sample. Sequenced input: peripheral blood. Every receptor here comes from a man between 60 and 75 years old with acute or convalescent COVID-19.

This clone was recorded only once. The chain couples TRBV18 to TRBJ2-7; D may be TRBD1 (6 bases). Trimming took off 8 bases at V and 1 base at J, with 9 bases between the two ends. Germline lookup yields CDR1 KGHSH and CDR2 LQKENI. This CDR3 region has 12 residues. CDR3 coding DNA: TGTGCCAGCCAGGACAGTTCCTACGAGCAGTACTTC. It encodes CASQDSSYEQYF.

This chain joins TRBV3-1 (or the pseudogene TRBV3-2) and TRBJ1-6, with unresolved D. Germline CDR1 and CDR2: LGHDT and YNNKEL (reference sequence). Trimming removed 5 bases from V and 5 bases from J, with 10 bases in between. The CDR3 contains 14 residues. This CDR3 reads CASSGSRDNSPLHF. CDR3 DNA: TGTGCCAGCAGCGGCTCCCGGGATAATTCACCCCTCCACTTT.

The chain couples TRBV7-2 to TRBJ1-1; D is ambiguous. The CDR3 length is 18 residues. Trimming cost V 1 base and J 0 bases, with 18 bases left between them. The germline gives CDR1 SGHTA, CDR2 FQGNSA. CDR3 loop: CASSLGYRAGLLNTEAFF. The CDR3 DNA reads as TGTGCCAGCAGCTTAGGCTATCGTGCAGGTTTGTTGAACACTGAAGCTTTCTTT.

The chain recombines TRBV11-2 with TRBJ1-4; D possibly corresponds to TRBD1 (6 bases). There are 13 residues in the CDR3. V shed 5 bases and J shed 7 bases, with 11 bases lying between them. CDR1 is SGHAT and CDR2 is FQNNGV in the germline V gene. CDR3 residues: CASSNLRGEKLFF. The CDR3 DNA reads TGTGCCAGCAGCAACCTCAGGGGTGAAAAACTGTTTTTT. Together with reference TRBV11-2 and TRBJ1-4, the CDR3 gives the full variable domain: EAGVAQSPRYKIIEKRQSVAFWCNPISGHATLYWYQQILGQGPKLLIQFQNNGVVDDSQLPKDRFSAERLKGVDSTLKIQPAKLEDSAVYLCASSNLRGEKLFFGSGTQLSVL.

The chain joins TRBV4-2 to TRBJ1-2, with TRBD1 matching 7 bases. With 5 bases clipped from V and 9 bases from J, the junction kept 12 bases outside the gene matches. CDR3 length: 14 amino acids. The germline V gene has CDR1 LGHNA and CDR2 YNFKEQ. DNA of the CDR3: TGTGCCAGCAGCAAAAGACAGGGTGAAATTAGCTACACCTTC. Translating gives CASSKRQGEISYTF.

V is TRBV3-1 (or the pseudogene TRBV3-2) and J is TRBJ2-1, with 9 bases lining up with TRBD2. CDR3 length: 16 amino acids. Losses at the gene ends were 0 bases for V and 5 bases for J; bases not matched to a gene: 5. Germline assignment: CDR1 LGHDT and CDR2 YNNKEL (reference sequence). The CDR3 DNA reads as TGTGCCAGCAGCCAAGATGGCGGGGGGGGTAACAATGAGCAGTTCTTC. Protein: CASSQDGGGGNNEQFF.

The chain links TRBV5-4 to TRBJ2-7; 7 nucleotides line up with TRBD2. CDR3 size: 15 residues. J gave up 7 bases and V 4 bases, and 14 bases lay outside the gene matches. The germline gives CDR1 SGHNT, CDR2 YYREEE (reference sequence). The CDR3 nucleotides read TGTGCCAGCAGCCGAGCCGGGACTAATTTGGGGGAGCAGTACTTC. Its protein is CASSRAGTNLGEQYF.

The rearrangement uses TRBV29-1 and TRBJ1-2; 10 bases fit TRBD1. Germline CDR1 reads SQVTM; CDR2 reads ANQGSEA. Germline trimming cut 3 bases from V and 4 bases from J; bases unmatched to any gene: 8. The CDR3 is 15 amino acids. This CDR3 reads CSVDSLGDRGYGYTF. The CDR3 DNA reads as TGCAGCGTTGATTCTCTAGGGGACAGGGGCTATGGCTACACCTTC.

CDR3 in amino acids: CASSILGTGDFDSYGYTF. As DNA, the CDR3 is TGTGCCAGCAGCATACTCGGGACAGGGGATTTCGATTCCTATGGCTACACCTTC. The chain uses TRBV13 and TRBJ1-2, with 10 bases matching TRBD1. Trimming at V came to 5 bases and at J to 4 bases, leaving 16 bases not matched to a gene. This CDR3 is 18 amino acids long. Germline-derived CDR1 and CDR2 are PRHDT and FYEKMQ (reference sequence).

The rearrangement joins TRBV12-3 or TRBV12-4 to TRBJ1-6; D is possibly TRBD1 (5 bases). This CDR3 comprises 13 residues. Trimming removed 4 bases from V and 10 bases from J, with 11 bases in between. The CDR3 bases are TGTGCCAGCAGTTCGGGGGATTACTCACCCCTCCACTTT. Translation: CASSSGDYSPLHF.

This clone has only a few counts. This chain joins TRBV6-5 and TRBJ2-2; TRBD1 matches at 9 bases. V shed 5 bases, J shed 4 bases, and the junction held 5 bases outside the gene matches. Germline CDR1 is MNHEY and CDR2 is SVGAGI. CDR3 length: 15 residues. CDR3 in amino acids: CASSRDRAGTGELFF. DNA for the CDR3: TGTGCCAGCAGTCGGGACAGGGCCGGCACCGGGGAGCTGTTTTTT.

For the CDR3, the DNA is TGTGCCAGCAGAACAGGACCTGGAAACACCATATATTTT. This codes for CASRTGPGNTIYF. The genes are TRBV12-3 or TRBV12-4 and TRBJ1-3; D is possibly TRBD1 (5 bases). This CDR3 comprises 13 residues. V shed 6 bases and J shed 2 bases, with 8 bases lying between them.

The chain employs TRBV19 and TRBJ2-1, with 8 bases aligning to TRBD1. V dropped 7 bases and J dropped 0; count of bases not matched to a gene: 5. Germline-derived CDR1 and CDR2 are LNHDA and SQIVND (reference sequence). The CDR3 extends over 15 amino acids. The CDR3 is CASNRQGNSYNEQFF. The DNA for the CDR3 is TGTGCCAGTAATAGACAGGGGAACTCCTACAATGAGCAGTTCTTC.

V usage is TRBV7-3 and J usage is TRBJ1-6; a weak D match, TRBD1 (5 bases). The CDR3 contains 16 residues. CDR1 SGHTA and CDR2 FQGTGA come from the germline V gene. Trimming removed 4 bases at V and 14 bases at J, with 24 bases between. DNA for the CDR3: TGTGCCAGCAGCTCAAATCCGCGACAGCTGCTATTGGCCCTCCACTTT. Translated: CASSSNPRQLLLALHF.

CDR3 in amino acids: CASSGTPRYNEQFF. CDR3 DNA: TGTGCCAGCAGTGGCACCCCTAGATACAATGAGCAGTTCTTC. The V and J genes are TRBV6-2 or TRBV6-3 and TRBJ2-1; the D is unclear. Looked up from germline, CDR1 is MNHEY and CDR2 is SVGEGT. The CDR3 has 14 residues. V gave up 5 bases and J gave up 4 bases, with 12 bases separating them.

The rearrangement links TRBV19 to TRBJ2-1; tentatively, D is TRBD1 (6 bases). Germline values: CDR1 LNHDA, CDR2 SQIVND (reference sequence). CDR3 length equals 17 residues. V lost 4 bases to trimming and J lost 4 bases, with 20 bases between them. The CDR3: CASSTYAFGTKYNEQFF. Here the CDR3 DNA reads TGTGCCAGTAGTACCTACGCCTTCGGGACAAAGTACAATGAGCAGTTCTTC.

The chain joins TRBV9 to TRBJ2-5; a weak D match, TRBD1 (6 bases). The CDR3 loop spans 15 amino acids. Between the trimmed V and J ends, which lost 0 bases and 0 bases, there was a span of 9 bases. Per the germline V gene, CDR1 is SGDLS and CDR2 is YYNGEE. CDR3 sequence reads: CASSVAGTNQETQYF. CDR3 DNA sequence: TGTGCCAGCAGCGTAGCTGGGACAAACCAAGAGACCCAGTACTTC.

The V and J genes are TRBV20-1 and TRBJ1-6; 7 bases are a match to TRBD1. V lost 6 bases, J lost 7 bases, and 9 bases stayed unmatched. Looked up from germline, CDR1 is DFQATT and CDR2 is SNEGSKA (reference sequence). This CDR3 spans 14 amino acids. Here the CDR3 DNA reads TGCAGTGCCAGTTCCGGGACAGTCAATTCACCCCTCCACTTT. This codes for CSASSGTVNSPLHF.

The V call is TRBV5-6, the J call TRBJ1-2; TRBD1 matches at 11 bases. V shed 4 bases and J 6 bases; nucleotides not matched to a gene: 5. The CDR3 extends over 14 amino acids. CDR1 SGHDT and CDR2 YYEEEE come from the germline V gene. CDR3 residues: CASSRTGGANGYTF. Written as DNA, the CDR3 is TGTGCCAGCAGCCGGACAGGGGGCGCCAATGGCTACACCTTC.

This rearrangement joins TRBV5-6 to TRBJ2-1; 11 bases fit TRBD2. V shed 0 bases, J shed 7 bases, and the junction held 9 bases outside the gene matches. Germline assignment: CDR1 SGHDT and CDR2 YYEEEE. The CDR3 has 17 amino acids. CDR3 region: CASSLGPSGGFGNEQFF. CDR3 bases: TGTGCCAGCAGCTTGGGGCCTAGCGGGGGGTTCGGTAATGAGCAGTTCTTC.

This clone was observed a few times. This sequence joins TRBV18 and TRBJ2-5, with 7 positions matching TRBD2. Germline V gives CDR1 KGHSH, CDR2 LQKENI. There are 13 residues in the CDR3. Germline trimming cut 8 bases from V and 4 bases from J; bases unmatched to any gene: 7. The CDR3 sequence is CASNPVAGETQYF. The CDR3 nucleotides read TGTGCCAGCAACCCCGTAGCGGGAGAGACCCAGTACTTC.

This clone was seen only a few times. The V gene is TRBV7-2, the J gene TRBJ2-2, with 16 bases identical to TRBD2. V lost 4 bases to trimming and J lost 5 bases; unmatched junction nucleotides: 4. The CDR3 extends over 17 amino acids. The germline gives CDR1 SGHTA, CDR2 FQGNSA. The CDR3 protein is CASSWGLAGGRTGELFF. As DNA, the CDR3 is TGTGCCAGCAGCTGGGGACTAGCGGGGGGGAGGACCGGGGAGCTGTTTTTT.

V usage is TRBV27 and J usage is TRBJ2-1; unclear D gene. V was cut by 2 bases and J by 3 bases, with 5 bases left in between. CDR3 length: 13 residues. CDR1 is MNHEY, CDR2 SMNVEV, per germline (reference sequence). The CDR3 region has the DNA TGTGCCAGCAGTTTAGGCAGCTACAATGAGCAGTTCTTC. It is translated as CASSLGSYNEQFF.

The chain combines TRBV20-1 with TRBJ2-7, with D maybe TRBD2 (5 bases). In germline, CDR1 is DFQATT, CDR2 SNEGSKA (reference sequence). CDR3 length: 13 amino acids. V was pared by 3 bases and J by 1 base, with 10 bases between. Here the CDR3 reads CSASNGISYEQYF. CDR3 sequence (DNA): TGCAGTGCTAGTAACGGGATATCCTACGAGCAGTACTTC.

This chain links TRBV5-1 with TRBJ2-5; the match to TRBD1 covers 7 bases. The CDR3 is made up of 14 amino acids. V dropped 4 bases and J dropped 1; count of bases not matched to a gene: 4. Germline assignment: CDR1 SGHRS and CDR2 YFSETQ. CDR3 sequence: CASSPGQPQETQYF. The CDR3 bases are TGCGCCAGCAGCCCGGGACAGCCCCAAGAGACCCAGTACTTC.

The V gene is TRBV7-2, the J gene TRBJ2-7, with TRBD2 matching over 10 bases. J lost 3 bases, V lost 2 bases, and 1 base had no gene match. Germline V CDR1 and CDR2: SGHTA, FQGNSA. The CDR3 sequence is 14 residues long. The CDR3 spells CASSLLAGDYEQYF. The CDR3 DNA follows: TGTGCCAGCAGCTTACTAGCGGGGGACTACGAGCAGTACTTC.